Listed below are T cell receptor beta chains from one sample, sequenced in a study of blood T cell repertoires in COVID-19. Assay: immunoSEQ multiplex PCR; the TCRdb copy retains only in-frame clones and omits some. The table records around 140,000 clones, 88% of them present only once. The sequenced material came from peripheral blood. All receptors come from a man in his 70s with acute or convalescent COVID-19. CDR3s include the opening cysteine and the closing phenylalanine or tryptophan. D genes are given only for firm matches. For some rows the clone size is stated as once, few or many, or as a class when expanded; others skip it.

D gene: -
V gene: TRBV11-2
J gene: TRBJ2-3
clone size: -
CDR3 protein: CASSLVGDGDTQYF
CDR3 DNA: TGTGCCAGCAGCTTAGTGGGAGACGGTGATACGCAGTATTTT

D gene: TRBD1
V gene: TRBV12-3/TRBV12-4
J gene: TRBJ1-3
clone size: -
CDR3 protein: CASRQGGGNTIYF
CDR3 DNA: TGTGCCAGCAGACAGGGGGGAGGGAACACCATATATTTT

D gene: -
V gene: TRBV5-1
J gene: TRBJ1-1
clone size: -
CDR3 protein: CASSPGQGGTEAFF
CDR3 DNA: TGCGCCAGCAGCCCTGGGCAGGGCGGCACTGAAGCTTTCTTT

D gene: -
V gene: TRBV2
J gene: TRBJ2-1
clone size: -
CDR3 protein: CASSESWANEQFF
CDR3 DNA: TGTGCCAGCAGTGAAAGCTGGGCCAATGAGCAGTTCTTC

D gene: -
V gene: TRBV11-2
J gene: TRBJ2-5
clone size: -
CDR3 protein: CASSLVPLETQYF
CDR3 DNA: TGTGCCAGCAGCTTAGTCCCTTTGGAGACCCAGTACTTC

D gene: -
V gene: TRBV10-2
J gene: TRBJ2-6
clone size: -
CDR3 protein: CASSGALANVLTF
CDR3 DNA: TGCGCCAGCAGTGGCGCACTCGCCAACGTCCTGACTTTC

D gene: -
V gene: TRBV30
J gene: TRBJ1-2
clone size: -
CDR3 protein: CAWSGAGALDFYGYTF
CDR3 DNA: TGTGCCTGGAGTGGCGCGGGGGCCTTAGACTTCTATGGCTACACCTTC

D gene: TRBD2
V gene: TRBV6-5
J gene: TRBJ2-5
clone size: -
CDR3 protein: CASSYRGGRETQYF
CDR3 DNA: TGTGCCAGCAGTTATCGGGGGGGCCGGGAGACCCAGTACTTC

D gene: TRBD1
V gene: TRBV2
J gene: TRBJ1-1
clone size: -
CDR3 protein: CASTFGQGVNTEAFF
CDR3 DNA: TGTGCCAGCACCTTCGGACAGGGAGTGAACACTGAAGCTTTCTTT

D gene: -
V gene: TRBV2
J gene: TRBJ1-5
clone size: -
CDR3 protein: CASTWTDSNQPQHF
CDR3 DNA: TGTGCCAGCACCTGGACAGATAGCAATCAGCCCCAGCATTTT

D gene: -
V gene: TRBV7-9
J gene: TRBJ2-2
clone size: once
CDR3 protein: CASSFRGNTGELFF
CDR3 DNA: TGTGCCAGCAGCTTCCGCGGGAACACCGGGGAGCTGTTTTTT

D gene: -
V gene: TRBV9
J gene: TRBJ2-5
clone size: -
CDR3 protein: CASSPGSQETQYF
CDR3 DNA: TGTGCCAGCAGCCCAGGGTCTCAAGAGACCCAGTACTTC

D gene: TRBD1
V gene: TRBV5-1
J gene: TRBJ1-1
clone size: -
CDR3 protein: CASSLPHTGGAAEAFF
CDR3 DNA: TGCGCCAGCAGCTTGCCACACACAGGGGGCGCCGCTGAAGCTTTCTTT

D gene: -
V gene: TRBV13
J gene: TRBJ2-5
clone size: -
CDR3 protein: CASSPRTEGGETQYF
CDR3 DNA: TGTGCCAGCAGCCCCCGGACGGAAGGGGGAGAGACCCAGTACTTC

D gene: -
V gene: TRBV5-1
J gene: TRBJ2-2
clone size: -
CDR3 protein: CASTFRVEGTGELFF
CDR3 DNA: TGCGCCAGCACGTTCCGGGTCGAGGGCACCGGGGAGCTGTTTTTT

D gene: -
V gene: TRBV5-1
J gene: TRBJ1-4
clone size: -
CDR3 protein: CASSLEGGTTNEKLFF
CDR3 DNA: TGCGCCAGCAGCTTGGAGGGGGGGACAACTAATGAAAAACTGTTTTTT

D gene: -
V gene: TRBV6-5
J gene: TRBJ1-1
clone size: -
CDR3 protein: CASSYDSGTEAFF
CDR3 DNA: TGTGCCAGCAGTTACGACAGTGGGACTGAAGCTTTCTTT

D gene: TRBD2
V gene: TRBV19
J gene: TRBJ2-6
clone size: -
CDR3 protein: CASTMGAGDTGANVLTF
CDR3 DNA: TGTGCCAGTACCATGGGAGCGGGAGATACCGGGGCCAACGTCCTGACTTTC

D gene: -
V gene: TRBV10-2
J gene: TRBJ1-1
clone size: -
CDR3 protein: CASSEAVGSAGGTEAFF
CDR3 DNA: TGCGCCAGCAGTGAGGCCGTCGGGAGCGCCGGGGGCACTGAAGCTTTCTTT

D gene: -
V gene: TRBV7-2
J gene: TRBJ2-2
clone size: -
CDR3 protein: CASSLERSAGELFF
CDR3 DNA: TGTGCCAGCAGCTTAGAAAGGAGCGCCGGGGAGCTGTTTTTT

D gene: TRBD1
V gene: TRBV3-1/TRBV3-2
J gene: TRBJ1-3
clone size: -
CDR3 protein: CASSQVQGAGNTIYF
CDR3 DNA: TGTGCCAGCAGCCAAGTCCAGGGGGCTGGAAACACCATATATTTT

D gene: -
V gene: TRBV30
J gene: TRBJ1-2
clone size: -
CDR3 protein: CAWSVSGHENGYTF
CDR3 DNA: TGTGCCTGGAGTGTTTCAGGGCACGAAAATGGCTACACCTTC

D gene: -
V gene: TRBV19
J gene: TRBJ2-3
clone size: -
CDR3 protein: CASKKQGRADTQYF
CDR3 DNA: TGTGCCAGTAAAAAACAGGGTAGGGCAGATACGCAGTATTTT

D gene: -
V gene: TRBV7-8
J gene: TRBJ1-6
clone size: -
CDR3 protein: CASSPTEGVGNSPLHF
CDR3 DNA: TGTGCCAGCAGCCCCACAGAGGGGGTAGGGAATTCACCCCTCCACTTT

D gene: TRBD1
V gene: TRBV15
J gene: TRBJ2-7
clone size: once
CDR3 protein: CATSSRTGPYEQYF
CDR3 DNA: TGTGCCACCAGCTCCCGGACAGGTCCATACGAGCAGTACTTC

D gene: TRBD1
V gene: TRBV2
J gene: TRBJ1-5
clone size: once
CDR3 protein: CASSELGPSTGGKGQPQHF
CDR3 DNA: TGTGCCAGCAGTGAACTAGGGCCATCGACAGGGGGAAAGGGTCAGCCCCAGCATTTT

D gene: TRBD2
V gene: TRBV19
J gene: TRBJ2-1
clone size: -
CDR3 protein: CASSPQGGDLQNEQFF
CDR3 DNA: TGTGCCAGTAGCCCCCAGGGAGGGGATTTACAGAATGAGCAGTTCTTC

D gene: TRBD1
V gene: TRBV10-1
J gene: TRBJ1-1
clone size: few
CDR3 protein: CASSESWQGATEAFF
CDR3 DNA: TGCGCCAGCAGTGAGTCTTGGCAGGGGGCCACTGAAGCTTTCTTT

D gene: -
V gene: TRBV7-9
J gene: TRBJ1-1
clone size: -
CDR3 protein: CASMGTPTMNTEAFF
CDR3 DNA: TGTGCCAGCATGGGGACACCAACTATGAACACTGAAGCTTTCTTT

D gene: -
V gene: TRBV6-5
J gene: TRBJ2-2
clone size: -
CDR3 protein: CASGQGGGTGELFF
CDR3 DNA: TGTGCCAGCGGCCAAGGAGGAGGGACCGGGGAGCTGTTTTTT

D gene: -
V gene: TRBV12-3/TRBV12-4
J gene: TRBJ2-7
clone size: -
CDR3 protein: CASSPLLASEQYF
CDR3 DNA: TGTGCCAGCAGCCCCTTACTAGCTTCCGAGCAGTACTTC